This T cell receptor beta chain originates from a study of identifying expanded T cells in peripheral blood. TCRdb's table, derived via immunoSEQ multiplex PCR, lists solely in-frame clones and lacks some. This repertoire shows tens of thousands of clones, approximately 83% found once; its top ten account for about a fifth. Comments on this clone: Its matching antigen is unknown.

Broader study findings: Differentially abundant clones: about 1.2 between replicates, around 16 at approximately 14 days, approximately 19 at four. Variance in clone template counts between approximately two-week samples significantly increased with total template count across all healthy donors.

Healthy donors had no documented immune events, such as infections, while sampled. Germline CDR1 is SGHDT and CDR2 is YYEEEE. The CDR3 is made up of 13 amino acids. V lost 6 bases and J 8 bases, leaving 17 bases between the germline ends. The J gene is TRBJ1-2, the V gene TRBV5-6; weak D call: TRBD1 (6 bases). The source of this sequence is a person aged 18 to 70 in good health. Sequencing input: blood. The DNA of the CDR3 is TGTGCCAGCATCCTTAACAGGGTTGGAGGCTACACCTTC. It specifies CASILNRVGGYTF.